This T cell receptor beta chain was profiled in a study of T cell responses to AZD1222 COVID-19 vaccine. Study results and caveats: Unmutated variant regions reportedly attract nearly half of all spike-specific TCRs. Spike-spanning, vaccine-associated CD4 TCRs were dominant at 160-218 and 743-854.

The V segment lost 4 bases and the J segment 8 bases; nucleotides outside the gene matches: 5. CDR1 and CDR2 (germline): SGHNT, YYREEE (reference sequence). This CDR3 has 12 residues. Some clones are missing from TCRdb's copy, which holds only in-frame ones; the method was immunoSEQ multiplex PCR. The table includes over 100,000 clones, approximately 84% detected once. For this clone: Antigen specificity is unknown.

The chain employs TRBV5-4 and TRBJ1-1; 7 nucleotides line up with TRBD1. The sequencing here drew on peripheral blood, taken on day 0 of AZD1222 vaccination. This TCR was sampled from an adult in good health. CDR3: CASSQDRSEAFF. The CDR3, as DNA: TGTGCCAGCAGCCAGGACAGGAGCGAAGCTTTCTTT.